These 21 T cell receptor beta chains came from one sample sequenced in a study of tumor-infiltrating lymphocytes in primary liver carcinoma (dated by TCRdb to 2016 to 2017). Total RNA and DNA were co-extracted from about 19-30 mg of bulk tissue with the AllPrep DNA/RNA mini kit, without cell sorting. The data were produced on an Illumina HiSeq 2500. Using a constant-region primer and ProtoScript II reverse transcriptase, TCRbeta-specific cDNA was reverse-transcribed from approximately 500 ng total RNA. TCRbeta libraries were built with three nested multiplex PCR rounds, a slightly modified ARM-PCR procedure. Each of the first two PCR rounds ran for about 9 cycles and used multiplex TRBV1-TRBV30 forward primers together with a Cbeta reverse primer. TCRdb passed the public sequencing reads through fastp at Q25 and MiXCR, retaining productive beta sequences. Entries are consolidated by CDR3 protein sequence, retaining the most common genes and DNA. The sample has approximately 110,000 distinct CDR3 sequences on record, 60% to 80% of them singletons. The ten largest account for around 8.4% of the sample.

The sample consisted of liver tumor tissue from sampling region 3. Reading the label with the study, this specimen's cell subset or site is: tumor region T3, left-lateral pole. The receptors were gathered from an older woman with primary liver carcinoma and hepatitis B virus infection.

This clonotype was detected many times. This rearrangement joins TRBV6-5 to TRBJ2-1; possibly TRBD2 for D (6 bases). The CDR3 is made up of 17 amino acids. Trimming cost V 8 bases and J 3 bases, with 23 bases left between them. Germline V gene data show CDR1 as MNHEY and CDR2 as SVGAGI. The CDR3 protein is CASGPRVRAGRYNEQFF. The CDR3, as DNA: TGTGCCAGCGGGCCCCGGGTTCGAGCGGGTCGCTACAATGAGCAGTTCTTC.

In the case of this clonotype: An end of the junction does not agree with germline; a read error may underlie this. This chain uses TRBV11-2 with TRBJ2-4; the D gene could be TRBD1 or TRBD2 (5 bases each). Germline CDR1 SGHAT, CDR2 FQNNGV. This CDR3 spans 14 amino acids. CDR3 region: CASSLTGPKNIQYF. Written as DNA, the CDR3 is TGTGCTAGCAGCTTAACGGGACCGAAAAACATTCAGTACTTC.

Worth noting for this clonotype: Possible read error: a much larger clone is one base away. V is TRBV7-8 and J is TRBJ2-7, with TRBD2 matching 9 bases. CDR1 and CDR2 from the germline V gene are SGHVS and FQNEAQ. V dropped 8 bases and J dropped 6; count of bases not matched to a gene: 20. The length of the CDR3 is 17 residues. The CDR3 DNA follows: TGTGCCAGCGGCGCGAGACCTGGGACTAGCATCTCAGGCGAGCAGTACTTC. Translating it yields CASGARPGTSISGEQYF.

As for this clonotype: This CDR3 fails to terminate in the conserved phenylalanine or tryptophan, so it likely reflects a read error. As DNA, the CDR3 is TGCAGCGTTAACTATCAGGAGACCCAGTACCTC. Translating it yields CSVNYQETQYL. This chain joins TRBV29-1 and TRBJ2-5; D gene unclear. CDR3 length: 11 amino acids. V was trimmed by 5 bases and J by 5 bases, leaving 9 bases between them. Germline CDR1 and CDR2: SQVTM and ANQGSEA.

This chain's CDR3 is CASLRGGSTVTQYF. As DNA, the CDR3 is TGTGCCAGTCTTCGTGGGGGTTCCACAGTCACGCAGTATTTT. The chain has TRBV6-1 and TRBJ2-3; D assignment may be TRBD1 or TRBD2 (5 bases each). Germline V gene lookup returns CDR1 MNHNS and CDR2 SASEGT. The V gene lost 9 bases and the J gene lost 9 bases, with 22 bases spanning the gap. This CDR3 is built from 14 residues.

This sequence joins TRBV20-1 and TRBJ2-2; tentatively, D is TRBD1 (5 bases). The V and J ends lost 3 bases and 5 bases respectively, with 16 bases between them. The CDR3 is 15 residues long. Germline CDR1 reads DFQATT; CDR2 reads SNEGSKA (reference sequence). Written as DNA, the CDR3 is TGCAGTGCTAGTCCCGGACACCTAAGGACCGGGGAGCTGTTTTTT. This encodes CSASPGHLRTGELFF.

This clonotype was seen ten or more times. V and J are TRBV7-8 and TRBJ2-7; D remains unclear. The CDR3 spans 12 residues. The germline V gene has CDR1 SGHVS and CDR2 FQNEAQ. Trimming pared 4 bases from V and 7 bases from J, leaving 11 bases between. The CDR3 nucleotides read TGTGCCAGCAGCTCACCCGTGAGTGAGCAGTACTTC. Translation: CASSSPVSEQYF.

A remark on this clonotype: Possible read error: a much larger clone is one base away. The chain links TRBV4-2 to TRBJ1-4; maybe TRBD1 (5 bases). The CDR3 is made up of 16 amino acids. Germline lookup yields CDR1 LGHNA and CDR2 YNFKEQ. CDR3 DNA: TGTGCCAGCGGCCAAGATGGGGGGGAGGTTCTTGAAAAACTGTTTTTT. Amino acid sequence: CASGQDGGEVLEKLFF.

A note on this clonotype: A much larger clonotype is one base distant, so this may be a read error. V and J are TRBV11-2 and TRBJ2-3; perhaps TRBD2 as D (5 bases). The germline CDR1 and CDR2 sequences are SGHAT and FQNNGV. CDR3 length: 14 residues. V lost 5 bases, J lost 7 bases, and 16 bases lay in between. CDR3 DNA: TGTGCCAGCAGCACTACTAGGGTGTTAAATACGCAGTATTTT. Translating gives CASSTTRVLNTQYF.

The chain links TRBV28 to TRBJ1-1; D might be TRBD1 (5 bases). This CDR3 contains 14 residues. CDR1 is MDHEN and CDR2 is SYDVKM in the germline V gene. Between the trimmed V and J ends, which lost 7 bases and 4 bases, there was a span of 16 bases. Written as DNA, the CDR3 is TGTGCCAGCATCACAGGAGGGTACCGCACTGAAGCTTTCTTT. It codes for CASITGGYRTEAFF. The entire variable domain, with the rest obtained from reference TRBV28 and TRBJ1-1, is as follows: DVKVTQSSRYLVKRTGEKVFLECVQDMDHENMFWYRQDPGLGLRLIYFSYDVKMKEKGDIPEGYSVSREKKERFSLILESASTNQTSMYLCASITGGYRTEAFFGQGTRLTVV.

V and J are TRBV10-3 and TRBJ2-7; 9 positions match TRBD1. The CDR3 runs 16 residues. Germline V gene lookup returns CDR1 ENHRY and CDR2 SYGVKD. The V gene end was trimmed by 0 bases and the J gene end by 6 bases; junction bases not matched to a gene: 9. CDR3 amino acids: CAISESLGQGGGEQYF. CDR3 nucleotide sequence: TGTGCCATCAGTGAGTCGTTGGGACAGGGAGGTGGCGAGCAGTACTTC.

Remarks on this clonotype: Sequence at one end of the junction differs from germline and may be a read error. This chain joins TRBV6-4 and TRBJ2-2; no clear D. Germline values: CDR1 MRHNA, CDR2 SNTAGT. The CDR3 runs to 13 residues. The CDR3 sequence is CASSDKSTRELFF. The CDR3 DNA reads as TGTGCCAGCAGTGACAAGAGCACCCGGGAGCTGTTTTTT.

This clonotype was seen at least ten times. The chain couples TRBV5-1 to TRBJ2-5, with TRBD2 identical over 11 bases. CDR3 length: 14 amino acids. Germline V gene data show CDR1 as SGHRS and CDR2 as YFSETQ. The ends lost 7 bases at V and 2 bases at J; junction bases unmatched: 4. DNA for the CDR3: TGCGCCAGCGGGACTAGCGGTCAGCAAGAGACCCAGTACTTC. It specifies CASGTSGQQETQYF.

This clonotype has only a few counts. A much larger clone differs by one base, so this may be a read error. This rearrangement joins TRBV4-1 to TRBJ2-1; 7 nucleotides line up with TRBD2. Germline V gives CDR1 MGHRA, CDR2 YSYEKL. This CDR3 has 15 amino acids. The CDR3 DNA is TGCACCAGCAGCCATACTAGCGACGCAGGCTATGAGCAGTTCTTC. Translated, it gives CTSSHTSDAGYEQFF.

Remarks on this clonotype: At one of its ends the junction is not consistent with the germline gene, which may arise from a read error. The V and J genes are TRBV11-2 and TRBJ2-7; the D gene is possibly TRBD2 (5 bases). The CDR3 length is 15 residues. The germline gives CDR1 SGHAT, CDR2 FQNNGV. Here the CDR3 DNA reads TGCGCCAGCGGCTTAGACCCAGGCCATAAGTCCGAGCAGTACTTC. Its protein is CASGLDPGHKSEQYF.

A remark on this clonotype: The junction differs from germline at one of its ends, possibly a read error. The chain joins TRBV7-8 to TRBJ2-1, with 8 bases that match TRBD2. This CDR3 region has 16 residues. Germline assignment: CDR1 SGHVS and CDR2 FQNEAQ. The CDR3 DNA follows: TGTGCCAGCAGCTTAGTTGGGACTAGTGGGACCAATGAGCAGCTCTTC. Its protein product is CASSLVGTSGTNEQLF. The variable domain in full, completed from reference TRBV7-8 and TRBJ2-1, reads GAGVSQSPRYKVAKRGQDVALRCDPISGHVSLFWYQQALGQGPEFLTYFQNEAQLDKSGLPSDRFFAERPEGSVSTLKIQRTQQEDSAVYLCASSLVGTSGTNEQLFGPGTRLTVL.

CDR3 in amino acids: CSVVAGVSTDTQYF. CDR3 sequence (DNA): TGCAGCGTCGTTGCAGGGGTCAGCACAGATACGCAGTATTTT. The rearrangement uses TRBV29-1 and TRBJ2-3, with D tentatively TRBD1 (6 bases). The CDR3 runs 14 residues. Trimming stripped 6 bases from V and 0 bases from J, with 13 bases between. Per the germline V gene, CDR1 is SQVTM and CDR2 is ANQGSEA.

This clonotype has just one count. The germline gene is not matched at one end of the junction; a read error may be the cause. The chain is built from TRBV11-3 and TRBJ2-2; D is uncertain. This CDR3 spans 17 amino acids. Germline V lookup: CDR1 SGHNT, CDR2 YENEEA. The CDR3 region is CASSLDGAGGNIGELFF. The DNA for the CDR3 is TGTGCCAGCAGCTTAGACGGCGCTGGTGGGAACATCGGGGAGCTGTTTTTT.

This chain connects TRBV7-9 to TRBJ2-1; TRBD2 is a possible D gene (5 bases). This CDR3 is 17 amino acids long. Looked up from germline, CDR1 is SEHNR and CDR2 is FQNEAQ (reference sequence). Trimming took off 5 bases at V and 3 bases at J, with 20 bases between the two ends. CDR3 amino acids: CASSAPRRGCFYNEQFF. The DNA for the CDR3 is TGTGCCAGCAGCGCCCCTCGAAGAGGGTGCTTCTACAATGAGCAGTTCTTC.

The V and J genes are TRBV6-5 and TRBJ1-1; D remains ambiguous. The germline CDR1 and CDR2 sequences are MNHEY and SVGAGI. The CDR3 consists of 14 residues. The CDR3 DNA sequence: TGTCCAAGCAGAACCGTGGCAGGTTTTACTGAAGCTTTCTTT. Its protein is CPSRTVAGFTEAFF.

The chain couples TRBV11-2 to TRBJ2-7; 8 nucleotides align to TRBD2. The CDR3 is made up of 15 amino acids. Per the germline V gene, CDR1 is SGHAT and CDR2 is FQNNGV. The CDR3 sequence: CTGSLDRGLVPEQYF. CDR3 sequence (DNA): TGTACCGGCAGCTTAGATAGGGGACTAGTACCCGAGCAGTACTTC.